Sequencing of this TCR beta chain was carried out in a study of CD8 T cells in ankylosing spondylitis. Notes on the study in general: Previously reported in reactive arthritis synovial fluid and blood were some of the motif variants. Blood from ankylosing spondylitis patients appeared to carry a characteristic roughly 8-variant TCR beta motif. Disease-linked clones reportedly concentrated significantly in matched ankylosing spondylitis synovial fluid.

As to this clonotype: Its specificity is unknown.

Each TCR beta library was made by quantitative 5'-RACE that incorporated molecular barcodes. TCRdb reprocessed the 5' RACE reads with MiXCR, giving one entry per CDR3 protein. The data show around 430,000 distinct CDR3 sequences, roughly 17% seen once. The CDR3 extends over 15 amino acids. Germline lookup yields CDR1 SGHAT and CDR2 FQNNGV. The J segment lost 4 bases and the V segment lost 6 bases, leaving 10 bases of the junction unmatched. The sequence was collected from a male donor with ankylosing spondylitis. The specimen sequenced was blood, either unsorted or a sorted T cell fraction (not recorded which). The V and J genes are TRBV11-2 and TRBJ1-1, with 8 bases matching TRBD1. The chain's CDR3 is CASRPGQAVGTEAFF. In nucleotides, the CDR3 is TGTGCCAGCAGACCGGGACAGGCAGTTGGCACTGAAGCTTTCTTT.